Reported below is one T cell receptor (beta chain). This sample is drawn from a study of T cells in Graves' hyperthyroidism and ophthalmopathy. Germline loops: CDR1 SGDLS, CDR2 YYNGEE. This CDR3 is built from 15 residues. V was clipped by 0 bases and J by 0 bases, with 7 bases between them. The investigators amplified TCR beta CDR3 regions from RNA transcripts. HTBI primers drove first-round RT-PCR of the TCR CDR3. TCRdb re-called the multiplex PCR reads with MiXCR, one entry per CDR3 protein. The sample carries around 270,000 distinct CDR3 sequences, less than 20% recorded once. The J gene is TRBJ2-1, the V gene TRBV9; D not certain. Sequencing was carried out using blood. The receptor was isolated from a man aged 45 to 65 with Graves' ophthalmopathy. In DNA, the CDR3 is TGTGCCAGCAGCGTAGAAGGGATCTCCTACAATGAGCAGTTCTTC. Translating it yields CASSVEGISYNEQFF.